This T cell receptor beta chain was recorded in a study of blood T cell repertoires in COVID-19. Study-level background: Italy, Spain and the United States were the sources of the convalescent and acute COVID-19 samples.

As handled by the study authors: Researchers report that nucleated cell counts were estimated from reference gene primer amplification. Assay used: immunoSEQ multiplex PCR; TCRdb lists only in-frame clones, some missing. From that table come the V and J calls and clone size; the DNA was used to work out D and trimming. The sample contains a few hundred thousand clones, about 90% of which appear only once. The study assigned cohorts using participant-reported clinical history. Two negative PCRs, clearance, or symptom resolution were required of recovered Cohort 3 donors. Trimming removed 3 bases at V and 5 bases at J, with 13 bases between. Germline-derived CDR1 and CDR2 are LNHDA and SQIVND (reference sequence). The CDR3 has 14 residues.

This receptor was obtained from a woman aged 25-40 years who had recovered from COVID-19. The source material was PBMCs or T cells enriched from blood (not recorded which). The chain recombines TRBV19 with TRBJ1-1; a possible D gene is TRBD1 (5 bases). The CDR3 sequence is CASSIPQGGTEAFF. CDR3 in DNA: TGTGCCAGTAGTATTCCGCAGGGAGGAACTGAAGCTTTCTTT.